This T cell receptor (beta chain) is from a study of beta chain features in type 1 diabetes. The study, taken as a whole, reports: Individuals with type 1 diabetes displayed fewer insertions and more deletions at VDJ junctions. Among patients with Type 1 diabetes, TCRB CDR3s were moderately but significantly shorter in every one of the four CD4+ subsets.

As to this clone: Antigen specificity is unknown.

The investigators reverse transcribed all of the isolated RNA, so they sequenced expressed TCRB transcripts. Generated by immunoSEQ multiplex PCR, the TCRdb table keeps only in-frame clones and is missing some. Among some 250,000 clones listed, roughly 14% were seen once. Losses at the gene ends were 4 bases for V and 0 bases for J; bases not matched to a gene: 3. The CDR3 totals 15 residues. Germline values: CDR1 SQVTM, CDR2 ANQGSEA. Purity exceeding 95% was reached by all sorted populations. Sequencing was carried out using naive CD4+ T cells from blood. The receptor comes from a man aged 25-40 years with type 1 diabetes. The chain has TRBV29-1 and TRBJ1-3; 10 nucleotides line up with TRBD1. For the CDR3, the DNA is TGCAGCGTTGGGACAGGGGGAAGCTCTGGAAACACCATATATTTT. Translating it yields CSVGTGGSSGNTIYF.